The clone carrying this T cell receptor (beta chain) appeared a few times. Authors' analysis steps: Counts of nucleated cells, estimated from reference gene primer amplification, were obtained. Repertoires were generated with immunoSEQ multiplex PCR, while TCRdb's copy carries only in-frame clones and drops some. That table gives V, J and clone size, and the DNA gave D and trimming. The table has nearly 110,000 clones, 76% seen once. This CDR3 is built from 15 residues. The V gene lost 3 bases and the J gene lost 0 bases, with 12 bases spanning the gap. Per the germline V gene, CDR1 is SGHRS and CDR2 is YFSETQ. This entry belongs to a study of blood T cell repertoires in COVID-19. Looking at the study overall: Collection of acute and convalescent COVID-19 samples took place in the United States, Italy and Spain.

While infection was still active, Seattle patients were enrolled and then followed longitudinally. Source material: peripheral blood. V is TRBV5-1 and J is TRBJ1-1; D perhaps matches TRBD1 (5 bases). The receptor was derived from a man aged 80 or over with COVID-19, enrolled during active disease. The CDR3 DNA reads as TGCGCCAGCAGCTATGGCGGGGGACTGAACACTGAAGCTTTCTTT. Translation gives CASSYGGGLNTEAFF.